This T cell receptor beta chain was retrieved from a study of blood T cell repertoires in COVID-19. Across the study: Sites across the United States, Italy and Spain contributed samples from acute and convalescent COVID-19. From T cells, B-cell-depleted T cells, or PBMCs came the material, which was cDNA or gDNA.

As processed by the authors: Amplified reference gene primers provided the basis for estimating nucleated cell counts. Sequencing used immunoSEQ multiplex PCR; TCRdb keeps in-frame clones, though not all of them. V and J calls and clone size are those listed in that table; D and trimming were worked out from the DNA. Of about 120,000 clones listed, approximately 84% were seen once; the top ten hold around 7.5%. Germline CDR1 reads SGHRS; CDR2 reads YFSETQ. Unmatched junction bases numbered 16, after V lost 6 bases and J lost 4 bases. This CDR3 comprises 17 residues. The genes are TRBV5-1 and TRBJ2-3, with 8 bases lining up with TRBD1. Sequencing was performed on peripheral blood. The TCR was taken from a man aged 65-85 years with active or convalescent COVID-19. The CDR3 region has the DNA TGCGCCAGCACCGATATGGACGACAGGGGAGGATCAGATACGCAGTATTTT. It translates to CASTDMDDRGGSDTQYF.